The following is a T cell receptor (beta chain) sequence with its context. TCRdb keeps only in-frame clones here, not all; method: immunoSEQ multiplex PCR. The table has over 70,000 clones, about 76% seen once. The sample originates from a study of blood T cell repertoires in COVID-19. This CDR3 is built from 13 residues. The V gene end was trimmed by 6 bases and the J gene end by 4 bases; junction bases not matched to a gene: 5. The chain carries TRBV12-3 or TRBV12-4 and TRBJ1-1; TRBD1 matches 7 bases. Sequences were obtained from peripheral blood. The receptor's source is a woman of 80 years or more with active or convalescent COVID-19. The chain's CDR3 is CASSPDRATEAFF. CDR3 nucleotide sequence: TGTGCCAGCAGCCCCGACAGGGCCACTGAAGCTTTCTTT.